These 25 T cell receptor beta chains originate from one sample sequenced in a study of shared clonotypes between healthy human individuals (dated by TCRdb to the early 2020s). The library was obtained by the immunoSEQ multiplex PCR assay. Held by TCRdb, this immuneACCESS table contains in-frame sequences only and omits some clones. Under half of the omission traces to an unresolved V gene where checked; the cause of the rest is unknown. Within this sample are 2 million to 2.5 million clones, with over 90% of them counted one time only. The ten largest clones capture about 0.39% of the sample. The sample taken for sequencing was naive CD4+ T cells from PBMCs. This specimen's cell subset or site label, interpreted: CD45RA+ positively selected. Receptor source: a man aged 18 to 35 in good health. Some clones in this sample may be carry-over from other donors' samples.

V is TRBV28 and J is TRBJ2-1; D is possibly TRBD1 (6 bases). The CDR3 extends over 12 amino acids. V was clipped by 7 bases and J by 7 bases, with 11 bases between them. Germline values: CDR1 MDHEN, CDR2 SYDVKM. The CDR3 DNA reads as TGTGCCAGCATTGACAGGTTGAATGAGCAGTTCTTC. It translates to CASIDRLNEQFF.

This chain joins TRBV29-1 and TRBJ1-2, with a tentative D call TRBD1 (6 bases). The germline V gene has CDR1 SQVTM and CDR2 ANQGSEA. The CDR3 is 11 amino acids. With 4 bases removed from V and 8 bases from J, the gap between germline ends came to 11 bases. In DNA, the CDR3 is TGCAGCGTTGGAACAGGGAGGGGCTACACCTTC. Protein: CSVGTGRGYTF.

V is TRBV6-5 and J is TRBJ1-4; TRBD1 matches at 7 bases. V lost 6 bases and J lost 5; bases outside the gene matches: 6. Germline assignment: CDR1 MNHEY and CDR2 SVGAGI. The CDR3 runs 14 residues. In DNA form, the CDR3 reads TGTGCCAGCAGGATGACAGGGAAAAATGAAAAACTGTTTTTT. The encoded protein is CASRMTGKNEKLFF.

This sequence joins TRBV6-5 and TRBJ1-1, with a possible D match to TRBD1 (5 bases). The CDR3 is 15 amino acids. The germline V gene encodes CDR1 MNHEY and CDR2 SVGAGI. Trimming pared 0 bases from V and 0 bases from J, leaving 8 bases between. CDR3 nucleotides: TGTGCCAGCAGTTACTCGGGACCCGTGAACACTGAAGCTTTCTTT. This encodes CASSYSGPVNTEAFF.

This chain links TRBV25-1 with TRBJ2-7; possibly TRBD1 for D (6 bases). The CDR3 runs to 12 residues. Trimming removed 8 bases from V and 7 bases from J, with 15 bases in between. CDR1 is MGHDK, CDR2 SYGVNS, per germline. As DNA, the CDR3 is TGTGCCAGCCATGACAGGTTCGGAGAGCAGTACTTC. Protein product: CASHDRFGEQYF.

This chain joins TRBV5-1 and TRBJ2-7, with 8 bases aligning to TRBD1. This CDR3 has 14 amino acids. Per germline, CDR1 SGHRS and CDR2 YFSETQ. With V trimmed by 4 bases and J by 3 bases, 6 bases remained unmatched. CDR3 bases: TGCGCCAGCAGCGAGGGACAGGTAAGCTACGAGCAGTACTTC. Amino acid sequence: CASSEGQVSYEQYF.

The chain couples TRBV10-3 to TRBJ1-1; D not resolved. CDR1 ENHRY and CDR2 SYGVKD come from the germline V gene. This CDR3 region has 13 residues. The V gene lost 4 bases and the J gene lost 1 base, with 7 bases spanning the gap. CDR3 amino acids: CAISGLKNTEAFF. In nucleotides, the CDR3 is TGTGCCATCAGTGGACTCAAGAACACTGAAGCTTTCTTT.

The V gene is TRBV19, the J gene TRBJ1-2; D perhaps matches TRBD1 (5 bases). The CDR3 has 12 residues. V was trimmed by 8 bases and J by 8 bases, leaving 15 bases between them. Looked up from germline, CDR1 is LNHDA and CDR2 is SQIVND (reference sequence). DNA of the CDR3: TGTGCCAGTGTAAGGGGCAAGAACGGCTACACCTTC. It is translated as CASVRGKNGYTF. The full variable domain, rest sourced from reference TRBV19 and TRBJ1-2, is DGGITQSPKYLFRKEGQNVTLSCEQNLNHDAMYWYRQDPGQGLRLIYYSQIVNDFQKGDIAEGYSVSREKKESFPLTVTSAQKNPTAFYLCASVRGKNGYTFGSGTRLTVV.

The chain combines TRBV9 with TRBJ2-3; 7 bases are a match to TRBD2. This CDR3 is 15 amino acids long. The trim removed 3 bases at V and 4 bases at J, leaving 8 bases unmatched. Germline loops: CDR1 SGDLS, CDR2 YYNGEE. CDR3 sequence: CASSAGGSIADTQYF. CDR3 DNA: TGTGCCAGCAGCGCCGGGGGGTCGATTGCAGATACGCAGTATTTT. The full variable domain, completed using reference TRBV9 and TRBJ2-3, is DSGVTQTPKHLITATGQRVTLRCSPRSGDLSVYWYQQSLDQGLQFLIQYYNGEERAKGNILERFSAQQFPDLHSELNLSSLELGDSALYFCASSAGGSIADTQYFGPGTRLTVL.

The V call is TRBV10-3, the J call TRBJ1-2; no firm D call. Trimming stripped 0 bases from V and 8 bases from J, with 19 bases between. This CDR3 is 16 amino acids long. Germline lookup yields CDR1 ENHRY and CDR2 SYGVKD. CDR3 coding DNA: TGTGCCATCAGTGAGTCCCCAGGTAGAGGAGATGGGGGCTACACCTTC. It specifies CAISESPGRGDGGYTF.

As DNA, the CDR3 is TGTGCCAGCAGTTTATGGGCCGGCGGGGGGACTGAAGCTTTCTTT. Translated, it gives CASSLWAGGGTEAFF. This rearrangement joins TRBV28 to TRBJ1-1; possible D gene TRBD1, 5 bases. V was pared by 0 bases and J by 5 bases, with 13 bases between. Germline-derived CDR1 and CDR2 are MDHEN and SYDVKM. CDR3 length equals 15 residues.

The chain is built from TRBV2 and TRBJ1-5; D may be TRBD1 (5 bases). The germline V and J ends were trimmed by 6 bases and 9 bases, with 18 bases remaining between them. Germline CDR1 is SNHLY and CDR2 is FYNNEI. The CDR3 is 14 residues long. CDR3 sequence (DNA): TGTGCCAGCAGGGCCGGGACGGCCCGGCGGCCCCAGCATTTT. It encodes CASRAGTARRPQHF. Looking up the rest from reference TRBV2 and TRBJ1-5 gives the full variable domain: EPEVTQTPSHQVTQMGQEVILRCVPISNHLYFYWYRQILGQKVEFLVSFYNNEISEKSEIFDDQFSVERPDGSNFTLKIRSTKLEDSAMYFCASRAGTARRPQHFGDGTRLSIL.

The chain joins TRBV5-1 to TRBJ2-1, with 11 positions matching TRBD2. CDR3 length: 17 amino acids. The V gene's germline CDR1 is SGHRS and CDR2 YFSETQ. After removal of 5 bases from V and 6 bases from J, the junction contained 13 bases not matched to a gene. Written as DNA, the CDR3 is TGCGCCAGCAGTACCCCCACGACTAGCGGGACGGGCAATGAGCAGTTCTTC. As protein: CASSTPTTSGTGNEQFF.

The gene calls are TRBV5-6 and TRBJ1-2, with D possibly being TRBD1 (6 bases). With 4 bases removed from V and 4 bases from J, the gap between germline ends came to 14 bases. Germline V gene lookup returns CDR1 SGHDT and CDR2 YYEEEE. The CDR3 contains 14 residues. CDR3 in amino acids: CASSRRGTPYGYTF. CDR3 nucleotide sequence: TGTGCCAGCAGCCGCAGGGGCACCCCCTATGGCTACACCTTC.

The rearrangement links TRBV2 to TRBJ2-7; 9 nucleotides line up with TRBD1. The CDR3 runs to 13 residues. Germline CDR1 and CDR2: SNHLY and FYNNEI. The V gene end was trimmed by 4 bases and the J gene end by 3 bases; junction bases not matched to a gene: 1. CDR3 amino acids: CASSADRGYEQYF. The CDR3 DNA sequence: TGTGCCAGCAGTGCGGACAGGGGCTACGAGCAGTACTTC.

The V gene is TRBV28, the J gene TRBJ2-2, with 8 bases fitting TRBD1. Trimming cost V 2 bases and J 5 bases; bases outside gene matches: 7. Germline CDR1 is MDHEN and CDR2 is SYDVKM. This CDR3 region has 16 residues. DNA for the CDR3: TGTGCCAGCAGTTTAAGTGGACAGGGAAAGACCGGGGAGCTGTTTTTT. Translating it yields CASSLSGQGKTGELFF.

The chain links TRBV18 to TRBJ2-5, with a possible D match to TRBD2 (6 bases). V was cut by 2 bases and J by 1 base, with 11 bases left in between. Germline V gene sequence: CDR1 KGHSH, CDR2 LQKENI. This CDR3 is 15 amino acids long. Here the CDR3 reads CASSPRAGPQETQYF. The CDR3 DNA reads as TGTGCCAGCTCACCAAGGGCGGGACCCCAAGAGACCCAGTACTTC.

V usage is TRBV2 and J usage is TRBJ1-1; D uncertain. The CDR3 is 12 residues long. V was shortened by 8 bases and J by 3 bases, with 10 bases between the two germline ends. Germline V gene data show CDR1 as SNHLY and CDR2 as FYNNEI. The CDR3 region has the DNA TGTGCCAGCGGAGAATCCTACACTGAAGCTTTCTTT. Its protein is CASGESYTEAFF. The complete variable domain, with remaining parts taken from reference TRBV2 and TRBJ1-1, reads EPEVTQTPSHQVTQMGQEVILRCVPISNHLYFYWYRQILGQKVEFLVSFYNNEISEKSEIFDDQFSVERPDGSNFTLKIRSTKLEDSAMYFCASGESYTEAFFGQGTRLTVV.

The rearrangement links TRBV5-4 to TRBJ1-4; D not resolved. Deletions cut 3 bases from V and 0 bases from J, with 6 bases between. CDR1 and CDR2 (germline): SGHNT, YYREEE (reference sequence). CDR3 length: 14 amino acids. Here the CDR3 reads CASSSSATNEKLFF. CDR3 in DNA: TGTGCCAGCAGCTCATCGGCAACTAATGAAAAACTGTTTTTT.

In regard to this clone: This sample includes further DNA sequences coding for the same CDR3. The chain recombines TRBV27 with TRBJ1-2; maybe TRBD1 (5 bases). This CDR3 spans 13 amino acids. Deletions cut 3 bases from V and 6 bases from J, with 11 bases between. Germline values: CDR1 MNHEY, CDR2 SMNVEV (reference sequence). In DNA, the CDR3 is TGTGCCAGCAGTTTCCGGGGCGCCCATGGCTACACCTTC. Its protein product is CASSFRGAHGYTF.

J is TRBJ2-1 and V is TRBV9; TRBD2 aligns across 10 bases. The CDR3 is 16 amino acids. V lost 0 bases to trimming and J lost 5 bases; unmatched junction nucleotides: 5. Per germline, CDR1 SGDLS and CDR2 YYNGEE. The CDR3 coding sequence is TGTGCCAGCAGCGTAGAGCCAGCGGGAGGGAACAATGAGCAGTTCTTC. Translated: CASSVEPAGGNNEQFF.

The rearrangement links TRBV4-1 to TRBJ2-2, with D possibly TRBD2 on 6 matching bases. CDR3 length: 16 residues. Trimming removed 4 bases at V and 4 bases at J, with 16 bases between. Germline CDR1 reads MGHRA; CDR2 reads YSYEKL. CDR3 sequence (DNA): TGCGCCAGCAGCCCGACGAGGGGAGGTGTCACCGGGGAGCTGTTTTTT. Its translation: CASSPTRGGVTGELFF.

The chain uses TRBV5-8 and TRBJ2-3, with a tentative D call TRBD1 (6 bases). Germline V gives CDR1 SGHTS, CDR2 YDEGEE. V lost 0 bases and J lost 3, with 14 bases in between. The CDR3 consists of 16 residues. The DNA for the CDR3 is TGTGCCAGCAGCTTGGGTTGGGGGCGCAGGACAGATACGCAGTATTTT. This encodes CASSLGWGRRTDTQYF.

In DNA form, the CDR3 reads TGCGCCAGCAGCAAAGACAGTTGGTACGAGCAGTACTTC. This sequence encodes CASSKDSWYEQYF. The V call is TRBV5-1, the J call TRBJ2-7; TRBD1 is a possible D gene (5 bases). The CDR3 has 13 amino acids. The germline V and J ends were trimmed by 4 bases and 4 bases, with 12 bases remaining between them. Germline CDR1 reads SGHRS; CDR2 reads YFSETQ.

The CDR3 nucleotides read TGTGCCAGTAGTCGGACCCTACCTTCTGATACGCAGTATTTT. It specifies CASSRTLPSDTQYF. The chain recombines TRBV19 with TRBJ2-3; D gene uncertain. Germline V gives CDR1 LNHDA, CDR2 SQIVND (reference sequence). Deletions cut 5 bases from V and 6 bases from J, with 15 bases between. The CDR3 length is 14 residues.